This TCR beta chain is drawn from a study of control samples from healthy donors and cancer patients. The protocol was immunoSEQ multiplex PCR, while the TCRdb copy is restricted to in-frame clones and leaves out a portion. The top ten hold about 0.91% of the sample, which has over 55,000 clones, more than 85% seen once. Germline lookup yields CDR1 SGHVS and CDR2 FQNEAQ. CDR3 length: 19 amino acids. V was cut by 2 bases and J by 3 bases, with 20 bases left in between. The V and J genes are TRBV7-8 and TRBJ2-6; weak D call: TRBD2 (6 bases). The TCR originated in a man younger than 40 with colorectal cancer. What was sequenced was PBMCs. CDR3 DNA sequence: TGTGCCAGCAGCTTATCCGGGGGTCGGTCCCCTGGTGGGGCCAACGTCCTGACTTTC. The encoded protein is CASSLSGGRSPGGANVLTF.